Presented here are 3 T cell receptor beta chains from one specimen sequenced in a study of shared clonotypes between healthy human individuals. Selected positively for CCR7 and CD45RO-negative, naive CD8 cells excluded terminally differentiated effector memory CD45RA+ cells. Sequencing was performed with immunoSEQ multiplex PCR; in TCRdb, only in-frame clones are kept and a portion is missing. This table holds about 2 million clones, roughly 94% found once. Sequenced: naive CD8+ T cells sorted from blood. These receptors all stem from a man in his late teens or twenties in good health.

Note on this clone: Distinct nucleotide sequences in the sample also encode this CDR3. The V and J genes are TRBV9 and TRBJ1-1; D is unresolved. The CDR3 length is 13 residues. V lost 0 bases to trimming and J lost 5 bases, with 8 bases between them. Germline assignment: CDR1 SGDLS and CDR2 YYNGEE. CDR3 loop: CASSVGIGTEAFF. The CDR3 region has the DNA TGTGCCAGCAGCGTAGGGATCGGGACTGAAGCTTTCTTT.

DNA of the CDR3: TGTGCCAGCAGCTCTGGTGGAGGGGGTGAGCAGTACTTC. Protein: CASSSGGGGEQYF. V usage is TRBV5-5 and J usage is TRBJ2-7, with D perhaps assigned TRBD1 or TRBD2 (6 bases each). The CDR3 has 13 residues. V lost 3 bases and J 7 bases, leaving 14 bases between the germline ends. Germline V gene lookup returns CDR1 SGHKS and CDR2 YYEKEE (reference sequence).

This chain links TRBV28 with TRBJ2-3; D remains ambiguous. With 8 bases removed from V and 0 bases from J, the gap between germline ends came to 21 bases. The CDR3 sequence is 17 residues long. CDR1 is MDHEN, CDR2 SYDVKM, per germline. The CDR3 DNA sequence: TGTGCCAGCGGTGTGCGCGCTTCATATACTAGCACAGATACGCAGTATTTT. Its translation: CASGVRASYTSTDTQYF.